A single sample is the source of the 13 T cell receptor beta chains below, sequenced in a study of cytomegalovirus exposure and HLA in healthy donors. Only in-frame clones appear in the TCRdb table, and some are missing; sequencing was by immunoSEQ multiplex PCR. The table includes some 77,000 clones, around 95% detected once. Sequences were obtained from PBMCs. These receptors came from a man younger than 35 in good health and CMV-seropositive.

The chain has TRBV6-5 and TRBJ1-5; D may be TRBD1 (6 bases). Germline CDR1 is MNHEY and CDR2 is SVGAGI. V lost 1 base to trimming and J lost 5 bases, with 15 bases between them. The CDR3 covers 16 residues. The CDR3 sequence is CASSYYGSGGDQPQHF. DNA of the CDR3: TGTGCCAGCAGTTACTATGGCAGTGGGGGCGATCAGCCCCAGCATTTT.

This chain uses TRBV6-5 with TRBJ1-2, with D possibly matching TRBD1 (5 bases). V lost 0 bases and J lost 7, with 15 bases in between. From germline, CDR1 is MNHEY and CDR2 SVGAGI. There are 15 residues in the CDR3. Here the CDR3 reads CASSYSSQGLRGYTF. CDR3 nucleotide sequence: TGTGCCAGCAGTTACTCGAGTCAGGGCTTGCGTGGCTACACCTTC.

The chain employs TRBV28 and TRBJ2-2; a weak D match, TRBD1 (6 bases). The CDR3 has 15 amino acids. V was cut by 4 bases and J by 3 bases, with 12 bases left in between. The germline gives CDR1 MDHEN, CDR2 SYDVKM. The CDR3 coding sequence is TGTGCCAGCAGTTCACAGGGTTTTGACACCGGGGAGCTGTTTTTT. This encodes CASSSQGFDTGELFF. The whole variable domain, filled in from reference TRBV28 and TRBJ2-2, reads DVKVTQSSRYLVKRTGEKVFLECVQDMDHENMFWYRQDPGLGLRLIYFSYDVKMKEKGDIPEGYSVSREKKERFSLILESASTNQTSMYLCASSSQGFDTGELFFGEGSRLTVL.

This chain uses TRBV7-8 with TRBJ2-7; 7 bases are shared with TRBD2. The V gene's germline CDR1 is SGHVS and CDR2 FQNEAQ. V shed 1 base and J 4 bases; nucleotides not matched to a gene: 7. The CDR3 totals 15 residues. CDR3 loop: CASSLGAGVGYEQYF. CDR3 bases: TGTGCCAGCAGCTTAGGGGCGGGAGTCGGGTACGAGCAGTACTTC.

The chain uses TRBV27 and TRBJ1-1; TRBD1 is a possible D gene (5 bases). The V end was cut by 2 bases, the J end by 5 bases, with 12 bases between. The CDR3 has 14 residues. Germline-derived CDR1 and CDR2 are MNHEY and SMNVEV (reference sequence). CDR3 loop: CASSLTGRGTEAFF. Here the CDR3 DNA reads TGTGCCAGCAGTTTAACGGGGAGGGGAACTGAAGCTTTCTTT.

The count of this clone is one. The chain carries TRBV11-1 and TRBJ2-7, with D perhaps matching TRBD2 (6 bases). With 6 bases removed from V and 1 base from J, the gap between germline ends came to 10 bases. Germline V lookup: CDR1 SGHAT, CDR2 FQDESV (reference sequence). The CDR3 loop spans 13 amino acids. In DNA form, the CDR3 reads TGTGCCAGCAGGGGGAGGACGTCCTACGAGCAGTACTTC. This translates into CASRGRTSYEQYF.

The chain is built from TRBV7-8 and TRBJ2-3, with 8 positions matching TRBD1. The CDR3 is 17 residues long. Germline CDR1 and CDR2: SGHVS and FQNEAQ. J lost 2 bases, V lost 6 bases, and 13 bases had no gene match. CDR3 DNA sequence: TGTGCCAGCAGTCGAGGGGTGGGGACAGGCCTCACAGATACGCAGTATTTT. Its protein product is CASSRGVGTGLTDTQYF.

V usage is TRBV6-5 and J usage is TRBJ2-1; 7 nucleotides match TRBD2. The V segment lost 5 bases and the J segment 5 bases; nucleotides outside the gene matches: 9. Germline V gives CDR1 MNHEY, CDR2 SVGAGI. The CDR3 extends over 15 amino acids. The CDR3 spells CASSRTGLDHNEQFF. Here the CDR3 DNA reads TGTGCCAGCAGTCGAACTGGACTAGACCACAATGAGCAGTTCTTC.

This chain connects TRBV19 to TRBJ1-5, with 8 bases matching TRBD1. From germline, CDR1 is LNHDA and CDR2 SQIVND (reference sequence). Unmatched junction bases numbered 4, after V lost 3 bases and J lost 6 bases. This CDR3 has 14 amino acids. The CDR3: CASSIQGAGQPQHF. The CDR3, as DNA: TGTGCCAGTAGTATTCAGGGGGCGGGTCAGCCCCAGCATTTT.

The rearrangement links TRBV7-9 to TRBJ1-4; D possibly corresponds to TRBD1 (5 bases). Trimming removed 3 bases at V and 8 bases at J, with 13 bases between. The CDR3 spans 14 residues. The germline gives CDR1 SEHNR, CDR2 FQNEAQ (reference sequence). CDR3 sequence reads: CASSFGGGEEKLFF. CDR3 coding DNA: TGTGCCAGCAGCTTCGGGGGGGGTGAGGAAAAACTGTTTTTT.

J is TRBJ2-1 and V is TRBV15, with a weak D call TRBD1 (5 bases). Per germline, CDR1 LNHNV and CDR2 YYDKDF (reference sequence). V shed 1 base and J shed 4 bases, with 11 bases lying between them. The length of the CDR3 is 15 residues. The CDR3 sequence is CATSRAQGMYNEQFF. The CDR3 coding sequence is TGTGCCACCAGCAGAGCCCAGGGAATGTACAATGAGCAGTTCTTC.

The CDR3 nucleotides are TGTGCCAGCAGCTCAAGACAGGGGGCCGCTGAAGCTTTCTTT. Translated: CASSSRQGAAEAFF. The chain is built from TRBV7-9 and TRBJ1-1; 10 nucleotides line up with TRBD1. J was trimmed by 6 bases and V by 4 bases; bases with no gene match: 5. Germline V CDR1 and CDR2: SEHNR, FQNEAQ (reference sequence). The CDR3 is 14 amino acids. The complete variable domain, with remaining parts taken from reference TRBV7-9 and TRBJ1-1, reads DTGVSQNPRHKITKRGQNVTFRCDPISEHNRLYWYRQTLGQGPEFLTYFQNEAQLEKSRLLSDRFSAERPKGSFSTLEIQRTEQGDSAMYLCASSSRQGAAEAFFGQGTRLTVV.

V and J are TRBV5-4 and TRBJ2-3, with D hard to call. Germline V CDR1 and CDR2: SGHNT, YYREEE (reference sequence). The ends were cut back, 1 base at V and 2 bases at J, with 5 bases in the middle. CDR3 length: 13 amino acids. CDR3 protein: CASSLTTTDTQYF. In nucleotides, the CDR3 is TGTGCCAGCAGCTTGACAACCACAGATACGCAGTATTTT.